Listed below are T cell receptor beta chains from one sample, sequenced in a study of CD8 T cells in ankylosing spondylitis. TCRdb ran MiXCR on the 5' RACE reads and lists one entry per CDR3 protein. The sample yields around 250,000 distinct CDR3 sequences, roughly 32% seen once. The sequenced sample consisted of blood, either unsorted or a sorted T cell fraction (not recorded which). Receptors were obtained from a male donor with ankylosing spondylitis or in good health (not recorded which). Each CDR3 is given with its conserved first and last residue. The D gene is left open where the match is weak.

TRBJ1-4,TRBV10-3,.,CAISEGSANEKLFF
TRBJ2-3,TRBV3-1,TRBD2,CASRDSGGTDTQYF
TRBJ2-5,TRBV5-1,TRBD2,CASSFGLAGGAYQETQYF
TRBJ2-1,TRBV27,.,CASSFPGGSYNEQFF
TRBJ1-1,TRBV12-3/TRBV12-4,.,CASSLIPGANTEAFF
TRBJ1-5,TRBV20-1,.,CSAKRDSNQPQHF
TRBJ1-5,TRBV28,TRBD1,CASSSIQGTGGQPQHF
TRBJ2-7,TRBV29-1,TRBD1,CSAYRDSSYEQYF
TRBJ1-2,TRBV12-3/TRBV12-4,.,CASQLGGSDF
TRBJ1-1,TRBV10-3,TRBD1,CAISESAGGNTEAFF
TRBJ2-3,TRBV6-1,.,CASTRTNTDTQYF
TRBJ2-7,TRBV27,.,CASRARSSYEQYF
TRBJ2-3,TRBV7-8,.,CASSERTAVRTDTQYF
TRBJ2-7,TRBV7-9,TRBD1,CASSLQQGAYEQYF
TRBJ1-3,TRBV20-1,.,CSASLGFGTTIYF
TRBJ2-1,TRBV5-1,TRBD1,CASSHGTGDGEQFF
TRBJ2-1,TRBV5-1,.,CASSLARVSYNEQFF
TRBJ1-6,TRBV5-5,TRBD1,CASSLLQGVGSPLHF
TRBJ2-3,TRBV5-8,.,CASSLALSGTDTQYF
TRBJ1-5,TRBV10-3,.,CATLGGGNQPQHF
TRBJ2-5,TRBV9,.,CASSVTPALQETQYF
TRBJ2-3,TRBV29-1,.,CSVATRGTDTQYF
TRBJ2-1,TRBV12-3/TRBV12-4,.,CASSQNYNEQFF
TRBJ2-1,TRBV3-1,TRBD2,CASSQTTSGNNEQFF
TRBJ1-4,TRBV18,.,CASSPLYSGTADEKLFF